The 18 T cell receptor beta chains below all came from one sample that was sequenced in a study of blood T cells in healthy people across ages. Alongside a J-beta primer mix, a sample-barcoded 5' primer served in a second PCR lasting about 7 to 12 cycles. One entry per CDR3 protein, called by TCRdb with MiXCR from the 5' RACE reads. The table shows more than 500,000 distinct CDR3 sequences, with about 27% occurring only once. This sample was shared with a second study, whose subject was T cells of mothers and their children.

Sequences were obtained from blood. All receptors derive from a boy aged 2 to 10 in good health.

This clonotype has a handful of counts. The rearrangement uses TRBV7-6 and TRBJ2-5; 12 nucleotides agree with TRBD2. The J call may be mistaken, given a closer DNA end match to TRBJ2-1. The CDR3 length is 16 residues. Germline CDR1 SGHVS, CDR2 FNYEAQ. The CDR3 sequence is CASSQTLAGGPNEQFF. The DNA for the CDR3 is TGTGCCAGCAGTCAAACACTAGCGGGAGGCCCCAATGAGCAGTTCTTC.

The chain is built from TRBV20-1 and TRBJ2-2; TRBD1 agrees at 9 bases. This CDR3 has 15 amino acids. J gave up 1 base and V 4 bases, and 4 bases lay outside the gene matches. Germline values: CDR1 DFQATT, CDR2 SNEGSKA (reference sequence). CDR3 sequence reads: CSANTGGKNTGELFF. CDR3 nucleotides: TGCAGTGCTAATACAGGGGGCAAGAACACCGGGGAGCTGTTTTTT.

This clonotype was found a few times. This chain connects TRBV4-1 to TRBJ1-4, with TRBD1 matching over 7 bases. This CDR3 has 17 amino acids. Germline V gene data show CDR1 as MGHRA and CDR2 as YSYEKL. V lost 3 bases, J lost 4 bases, and 11 bases stayed unmatched. The CDR3 here is CASSHRGRRSNNEKLFF. The CDR3 bases are TGCGCCAGCAGCCACAGGGGGAGGCGTTCTAATAATGAAAAACTGTTTTTT.

There are a few counts of this clonotype. The chain couples TRBV10-2 to TRBJ1-4; TRBD1 is a possible D gene (5 bases). V shed 9 bases and J shed 3 bases, with 8 bases lying between them. The germline V gene encodes CDR1 WSHSY and CDR2 SAAADI. CDR3 length equals 12 residues. The CDR3, as DNA: TGCGCCAGACAGGCGTCTAATGAAAAACTGTTTTTT. Amino acids: CARQASNEKLFF.

This clonotype was recorded only once. The V gene is TRBV5-1, the J gene TRBJ2-7; TRBD1 is a possible D gene (6 bases). The V end was cut by 1 base, the J end by 4 bases, with 9 bases between. CDR1 SGHRS and CDR2 YFSETQ come from the germline V gene. The CDR3 spans 13 residues. The CDR3 loop reads CASSLPRGYEQYF. CDR3 sequence (DNA): TGCGCCAGCAGCTTGCCCAGGGGTTACGAGCAGTACTTC.

The chain uses TRBV20-1 and TRBJ2-3; unclear D gene. V dropped 0 bases and J dropped 5 bases, with 15 bases sitting between them. CDR3 length equals 15 residues. Germline assignment: CDR1 DFQATT and CDR2 SNEGSKA (reference sequence). The CDR3 sequence: CSARDPQRGEDTQYF. CDR3 DNA sequence: TGCAGTGCTAGAGATCCCCAGCGAGGAGAAGATACGCAGTATTTT.

The chain employs TRBV6-6 and TRBJ2-5; possibly TRBD1 for D (6 bases). The CDR3 extends over 16 amino acids. Germline V gene sequence: CDR1 MNHNY, CDR2 SVGAGI (reference sequence). Trimming removed 0 bases at V and 5 bases at J, with 16 bases between. CDR3 in amino acids: CASSYSKTAGAETQYF. CDR3 sequence (DNA): TGTGCCAGCAGTTACTCGAAGACCGCAGGGGCGGAGACCCAGTACTTC.

This chain uses TRBV7-9 with TRBJ2-2; a weak D match, TRBD2 (5 bases). The CDR3 contains 14 residues. V lost 6 bases and J 0 bases, leaving 8 bases between the germline ends. Germline V gene lookup returns CDR1 SEHNR and CDR2 FQNEAQ (reference sequence). The CDR3 DNA is TGTGCCAGCAGAGAGGGATCGAACACCGGGGAGCTGTTTTTT. It specifies CASREGSNTGELFF.

In its sample, this clonotype was seen a few times. This chain uses TRBV20-1 with TRBJ2-5, with TRBD2 as a possible D gene (5 bases). CDR1 is DFQATT and CDR2 is SNEGSKA in the germline V gene (reference sequence). The CDR3 is 11 residues long. V was shortened by 2 bases and J by 5 bases, with 6 bases between the two germline ends. CDR3 sequence (DNA): TGCAGTGCTAGAAGAGGGGAGACCCAGTACTTC. It is translated as CSARRGETQYF.

The chain couples TRBV2 to TRBJ2-3; D gene ambiguous. The ends were cut back, 9 bases at V and 0 bases at J, with 10 bases in the middle. The CDR3 loop spans 13 amino acids. The germline CDR1 and CDR2 sequences are SNHLY and FYNNEI. The chain's CDR3 is CARGSTSTDTQYF. For the CDR3, the DNA is TGTGCCAGAGGGTCAACTAGCACAGATACGCAGTATTTT. Variable domain in full (rest from reference TRBV2 and TRBJ2-3): EPEVTQTPSHQVTQMGQEVILRCVPISNHLYFYWYRQILGQKVEFLVSFYNNEISEKSEIFDDQFSVERPDGSNFTLKIRSTKLEDSAMYFCARGSTSTDTQYFGPGTRLTVL.

The chain recombines TRBV7-6 with TRBJ1-2, with 8 bases identical to TRBD1. Germline assignment: CDR1 SGHVS and CDR2 FNYEAQ. V was pared by 5 bases and J by 5 bases, with 4 bases of the junction left unmatched. The CDR3 length is 13 residues. CDR3 in DNA: TGTGCCAGCAGCGGCTACAGGGGGTATGGCTACACCTTC. It encodes CASSGYRGYGYTF.

The chain has TRBV7-9 and TRBJ1-5; D remains unclear. V was shortened by 2 bases and J by 6 bases, with 11 bases between the two germline ends. The germline V gene encodes CDR1 SEHNR and CDR2 FQNEAQ (reference sequence). This CDR3 comprises 14 residues. For the CDR3, the DNA is TGTGCCAGCAGCTTAATCGGGCAGCGTCAGCCCCAGCATTTT. It is translated as CASSLIGQRQPQHF.

This clonotype was recorded a few times. The chain couples TRBV11-2 to TRBJ1-1; possibly TRBD1 for D (5 bases). This CDR3 region has 15 residues. In germline, CDR1 is SGHAT, CDR2 FQNNGV. V was cut by 3 bases and J by 1 base, with 12 bases left in between. Written as DNA, the CDR3 is TGTGCCAGCAGCTTCTTTACAGGTTCGAACACTGAAGCTTTCTTT. Translating gives CASSFFTGSNTEAFF.

This clonotype was counted only a few times. V usage is TRBV10-3 and J usage is TRBJ2-7; D is uncertain. V was trimmed by 4 bases and J by 5 bases, leaving 9 bases between them. This CDR3 spans 12 amino acids. CDR1 and CDR2 from the germline V gene are ENHRY and SYGVKD. The CDR3 sequence is CAISASSHEQYF. In nucleotides, the CDR3 is TGTGCCATCAGTGCTAGTTCCCACGAGCAGTACTTC.

The chain uses TRBV6-5 and TRBJ2-5; TRBD1 matches 9 bases. V lost 5 bases and J lost 4; bases outside the gene matches: 5. The CDR3 contains 14 residues. CDR1 is MNHEY and CDR2 is SVGAGI in the germline V gene. In DNA form, the CDR3 reads TGTGCCAGCAGTGCCATGACAGGGGGAGAGACCCAGTACTTC. Protein sequence: CASSAMTGGETQYF.

The chain recombines TRBV29-1 with TRBJ2-4; 7 bases line up with TRBD2. This CDR3 contains 17 residues. Per germline, CDR1 SQVTM and CDR2 ANQGSEA. The V and J ends lost 0 bases and 1 base, in that order; junction bases with no gene match: 9. The CDR3 DNA is TGCAGCGTTGAAGACAGGCAGTGGGGGGGGGCCAAAAACATTCAGTACTTC. Its translation: CSVEDRQWGGAKNIQYF. The full variable domain, completed using reference TRBV29-1 and TRBJ2-4, is SAVISQKPSRDICQRGTSLTIQCQVDSQVTMMFWYRQQPGQSLTLIATANQGSEATYESGFVIDKFPISRPNLTFSTLTVSNMSPEDSSIYLCSVEDRQWGGAKNIQYFGAGTRLSVL.

Points on this clonotype: At one of its ends the junction is not consistent with the germline gene, which may arise from a read error. The V and J genes are TRBV15 and TRBJ2-2, with D uncertain. CDR1 and CDR2 from the germline V gene are LNHNV and YYDKDF (reference sequence). This CDR3 has 14 residues. The CDR3 spells CATSGDQNTGELFF. The CDR3 coding sequence is TGTGCCACCAGCGGAGACCAGAACACCGGGGAGCTGTTTTTT. The entire variable domain, with the rest obtained from reference TRBV15 and TRBJ2-2, is as follows: DAMVIQNPRYQVTQFGKPVTLSCSQTLNHNVMYWYQQKSSQAPKLLFHYYDKDFNNEADTPDNFQSRRPNTSFCFLDIRSPGLGDTAMYLCATSGDQNTGELFFGEGSRLTVL.

This chain joins TRBV5-1 and TRBJ1-1, with D hard to call. The V end lost 0 bases, the J end lost 4 bases, and 10 bases lay between the germline ends. Looked up from germline, CDR1 is SGHRS and CDR2 is YFSETQ. This CDR3 spans 14 amino acids. CDR3 DNA: TGCGCCAGCAGCTTGGAGTCGGTTAGCACTGAAGCTTTCTTT. Its protein product is CASSLESVSTEAFF.